Listed below are T cell receptor beta chains from one sample, sequenced in a study of STAT5B mutations in CD4+ large granular lymphocyte leukemia. Sequenced by immunoSEQ multiplex PCR; TCRdb stores in-frame clones only, minus some. The table shows about 32,000 clones, with just under 80% occurring only once. Source material: CD4+ T cells from blood buffy coats. The origin of the receptors is a human donor in good health. The CDR3 runs from the conserved cysteine through the conserved F or W. A D gene is named only where the DNA matches it firmly. Not all rows give a size; the values are once, few, many and, for expanded clones, a class.

length: 10
J: TRBJ1-2
size: -
V: TRBV20-1
D: -
DNA: TGCAGTGCTAGACCCTACTCTACCACCTTC
CDR3: CSARPYSTTF

length: 17
J: TRBJ2-7
size: -
V: TRBV2
D: TRBD1
DNA: TGTGCCAGCAGTCGCCGACTAACCGGGACAGCTACCTACGAGCAGTACTTC
CDR3: CASSRRLTGTATYEQYF

length: 16
J: TRBJ2-4
size: -
V: TRBV18
D: TRBD1
DNA: TGTGCCAGCTCACCAACCTTAGGGGGCGAAAAAAACATTCAGTACTTC
CDR3: CASSPTLGGEKNIQYF

length: 13
J: TRBJ1-5
size: -
V: TRBV12-2
D: -
DNA: TGTGCAAGTCGCCGCCTCGTCTCTAAGCCCCAGCATTTT
CDR3: CASRRLVSKPQHF

length: 15
J: TRBJ1-2
size: -
V: TRBV10-2
D: TRBD1
DNA: TGCGCCAGCAGTGAACCGGGACAGGGGGCGCGAGGCTACACCTTC
CDR3: CASSEPGQGARGYTF

length: 16
J: TRBJ2-2
size: -
V: TRBV5-4
D: TRBD1
DNA: TGTGCCAGCAGATTACCGGGGACAGGGGACACCGGGGAGCTGTTTTTT
CDR3: CASRLPGTGDTGELFF

length: 12
J: TRBJ1-2
size: -
V: TRBV29-1
D: -
DNA: TGCAGCGTTGAAAGGGACCGGGTGGGCTACACCTTC
CDR3: CSVERDRVGYTF

length: 14
J: TRBJ1-1
size: few
V: TRBV4-3
D: -
DNA: TGCGCCAGCAGCCAAGATTGGCAGGGCACTGAAGCTTTCTTT
CDR3: CASSQDWQGTEAFF

length: 16
J: TRBJ2-7
size: -
V: TRBV4-2
D: -
DNA: TGTGCCAGCAGCCAAGTTACATCTGACATCTCCTACGAGCAGTACTTC
CDR3: CASSQVTSDISYEQYF

length: 18
J: TRBJ2-1
size: -
V: TRBV9
D: TRBD2
DNA: TGTGCCAGCAGCGCACCCGGAGGCGGGGGTTATTCGATGGATGAGCAGTTCTTC
CDR3: CASSAPGGGGYSMDEQFF

length: 13
J: TRBJ1-6
size: -
V: TRBV18
D: -
DNA: TGTGCCAGCTCACGAGGGGGAGATTCACCCCTCCACTTT
CDR3: CASSRGGDSPLHF

length: 14
J: TRBJ1-3
size: -
V: TRBV7-8
D: -
DNA: TGTGCCAGCAGCTTTGACATATTCGGCAACACCATATATTTT
CDR3: CASSFDIFGNTIYF

length: 15
J: TRBJ2-3
size: -
V: TRBV4-1
D: -
DNA: TGCGCCAGCAGCCAGGAGACGGAGGGTGTAGATACGCAGTATTTT
CDR3: CASSQETEGVDTQYF

length: 14
J: TRBJ2-5
size: -
V: TRBV28
D: -
DNA: TGTGCCAGCAGCTGGGCAGGGCTCCAAGAGACCCAGTACTTC
CDR3: CASSWAGLQETQYF

length: 12
J: TRBJ2-3
size: -
V: TRBV28
D: -
DNA: TGTGCCAGCAGGTCCAGCACAGATACGCAGTATTTT
CDR3: CASRSSTDTQYF